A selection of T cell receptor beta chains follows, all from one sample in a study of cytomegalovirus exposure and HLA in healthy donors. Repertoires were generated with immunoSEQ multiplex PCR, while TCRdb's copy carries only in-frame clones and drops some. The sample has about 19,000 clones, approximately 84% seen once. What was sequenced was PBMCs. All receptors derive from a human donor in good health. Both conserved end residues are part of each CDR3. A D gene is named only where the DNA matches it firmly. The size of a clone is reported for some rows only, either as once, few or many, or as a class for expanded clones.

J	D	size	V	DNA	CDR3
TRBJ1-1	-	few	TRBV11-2	TGTGCCAGCAGCTTAAGGCCAGGTCAGAACACTGAAGCTTTCTTT	CASSLRPGQNTEAFF
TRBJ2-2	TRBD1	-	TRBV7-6	TGTGCCAGCAGCTGGGGACAGCCGACCGGGGAGCTGTTTTTT	CASSWGQPTGELFF
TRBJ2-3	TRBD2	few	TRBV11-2	TGTGCCAGCACCCCACGGCGGTCGGGACTAGGAAACACAGATACGCAGTATTTT	CASTPRRSGLGNTDTQYF
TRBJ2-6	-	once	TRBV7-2	TGTGCCAGCAGCTTCCGGGACACTGGCTCCTCTGGGGCCAACGTCCTGACTTTC	CASSFRDTGSSGANVLTF
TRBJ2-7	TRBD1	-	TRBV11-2	TGTGCCAGCAGCTTAAGCGGGACAGGGTTAATCGAGCAGTACTTC	CASSLSGTGLIEQYF
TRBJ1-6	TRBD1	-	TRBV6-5	TGTGCCAGCACCAGGGGGTTATGGGGAAATTCACCCCTCCACTTT	CASTRGLWGNSPLHF
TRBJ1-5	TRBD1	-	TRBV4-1	TGCGCCAGCAGCCAGGGGAGGACAGGGCACCCCTATAGCAATCAGCCCCAGCATTTT	CASSQGRTGHPYSNQPQHF
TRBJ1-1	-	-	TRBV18	TGTGCCAGCTCACCATCGGGTCTATTCACTGAAGCTTTCTTT	CASSPSGLFTEAFF
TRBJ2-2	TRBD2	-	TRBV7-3	TGTGCCAGCATCCTCGACGGCGGGGGGAGTGGGACCGGGGAGCTGTTTTTT	CASILDGGGSGTGELFF
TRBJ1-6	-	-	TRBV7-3	TGTGCCAGCAGCGCTTCAGGGATAAGTAATTCACCCCTCCACTTT	CASSASGISNSPLHF
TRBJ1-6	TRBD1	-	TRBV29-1	TGCAGCGCCCGGGACAGTCTTAATTCACCCCTCCACTTT	CSARDSLNSPLHF
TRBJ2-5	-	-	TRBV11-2	TGTGCCAGCAGCTCGACGGGACTGTTAAAAGAGACCCAGTACTTC	CASSSTGLLKETQYF
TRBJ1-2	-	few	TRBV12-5	TGTGCTAGTGGTTTGGACAGGGAGACTATTTATGGCTACACCTTC	CASGLDRETIYGYTF
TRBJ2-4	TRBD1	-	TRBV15	TGTGCCACCAGCAGAGAAGACAGGGGTGTCAAAAACATTCAGTACTTC	CATSREDRGVKNIQYF
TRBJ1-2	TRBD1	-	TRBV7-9	TGTGCCAGCAGCTCCTCGGACAGGCCTATCTATGGCTACACCTTC	CASSSSDRPIYGYTF
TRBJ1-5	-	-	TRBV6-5	TGTGCCAGCAGTTCAGGGGAGTTTAGCAATCAGCCCCAGCATTTT	CASSSGEFSNQPQHF
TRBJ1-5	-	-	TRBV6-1	TGTGCCAGCAAGTCACCAGGGATCGGCCAGCCCCAGCATTTT	CASKSPGIGQPQHF
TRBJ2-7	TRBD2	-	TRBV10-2	TGCGCCAGCAGGGGAAGCGGGGGCCCATCGTACTTC	CASRGSGGPSYF
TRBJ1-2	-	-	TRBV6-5	TGTGCCAGCAGTCAGGGCCATGGCTACACCTTC	CASSQGHGYTF
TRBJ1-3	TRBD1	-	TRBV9	TGTGCCAGCAGCGTAGGGGGATACAGGGGAGCTGGAAACACCATATATTTT	CASSVGGYRGAGNTIYF
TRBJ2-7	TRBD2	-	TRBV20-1	TGCAGTGCTCTCGGGCGGGAGGAGCAGTACTTC	CSALGREEQYF
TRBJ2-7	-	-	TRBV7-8	TGTGCCAGCAGCTTACCCCGGACGGGGATCTACGAGCAGTACTTC	CASSLPRTGIYEQYF
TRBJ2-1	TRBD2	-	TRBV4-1	TGCGCCAGCAGCTCCCCGGGACTAGCAAGGGGGAGCTCCTACAATGAGCAGTTCTTC	CASSSPGLARGSSYNEQFF
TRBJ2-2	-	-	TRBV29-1	TGCAGCGTTGCGGGACTCTTGAACACCGGGGAGCTGTTTTTT	CSVAGLLNTGELFF